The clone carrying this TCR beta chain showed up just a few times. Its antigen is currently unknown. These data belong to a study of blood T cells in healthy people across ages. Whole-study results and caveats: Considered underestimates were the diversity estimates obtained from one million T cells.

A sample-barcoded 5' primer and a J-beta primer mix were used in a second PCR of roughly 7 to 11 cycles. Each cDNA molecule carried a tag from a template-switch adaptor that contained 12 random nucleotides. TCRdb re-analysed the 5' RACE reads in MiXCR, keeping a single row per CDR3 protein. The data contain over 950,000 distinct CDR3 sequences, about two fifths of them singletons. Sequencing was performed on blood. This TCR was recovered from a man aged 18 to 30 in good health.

CDR3 loop: CASSERVSGGLGTDTQYF. The CDR3 DNA sequence: TGTGCCAGCAGTGAACGAGTTAGCGGGGGCTTAGGCACAGATACGCAGTATTTT. The gene calls are TRBV6-1 and TRBJ2-3; 9 bases line up with TRBD2. This CDR3 is built from 18 residues. Germline loops: CDR1 MNHNS, CDR2 SASEGT. V shed 2 bases, J shed 1 base, and the junction held 10 bases outside the gene matches.